This T cell receptor (beta chain) was documented in a study of cytomegalovirus exposure and HLA in healthy donors. CDR3 length: 13 amino acids. CDR1 and CDR2 from the germline V gene are SEHNR and FQNEAQ (reference sequence). A remark on this clone: Its antigen is unidentified. An end of the junction differs from the germline gene, which may be a read error.

Researchers ran the PCR with 60 Vbeta and 13 Jbeta primers. Original data processing: As a later analysis found, there were 60 million to 90 million unique TCR beta chains, of which 8.5 million to 14 million were shared. Sequenced by immunoSEQ multiplex PCR; TCRdb stores in-frame clones only, minus some. The DNA was the basis for D and trimming; V, J and clone size are from that table. The repertoire holds some 250,000 clones, with 82% as singletons. Study-level points and caveats: Cytomegalovirus status was reportedly diagnosed by the classifier with high specificity and sensitivity. Follow-up analysis later connected one missense variant in DCLRE1C with trimming of TCR beta V- and J-genes.

The chain has TRBV7-9 and TRBJ2-7; D might be TRBD2 (5 bases). Sequenced material: PBMCs. The sequence was obtained from a woman between 40 and 55 years old in good health and CMV-seropositive. CDR3 in DNA: TGTTCCAGCAGCTTAGGGTGGCGGGACGAGCAGTACTTC. Protein sequence: CSSSLGWRDEQYF.